One and the same sample provided the 20 T cell receptor beta chains below, sequenced in a study of cytomegalovirus exposure and HLA in healthy donors. Sequenced by immunoSEQ multiplex PCR; TCRdb stores in-frame clones only, minus some. The table shows roughly 56,000 clones, with 91% occurring only once. Sequenced input: PBMCs. The receptors were gathered from a woman under 40 in good health and CMV-seronegative.

V is TRBV6-6 and J is TRBJ2-1, with D possibly matching TRBD2 (6 bases). The germline gives CDR1 MNHNY, CDR2 SVGAGI (reference sequence). V lost 6 bases to trimming and J lost 0 bases, with 12 bases between them. The CDR3 extends over 15 amino acids. The CDR3 spells CASRTAGSSYNEQFF. In DNA, the CDR3 is TGTGCCAGCAGGACGGCGGGATCCTCCTACAATGAGCAGTTCTTC.

The V call is TRBV7-3, the J call TRBJ1-1, with 7 bases that match TRBD1. The germline V gene encodes CDR1 SGHTA and CDR2 FQGTGA. Trimming cost V 5 bases and J 9 bases; bases outside gene matches: 9. This CDR3 has 13 residues. CDR3: CASSPGSGQQAFF. CDR3 DNA sequence: TGTGCCAGCAGCCCAGGGTCGGGACAGCAAGCTTTCTTT.

The rearrangement uses TRBV6-4 and TRBJ1-2; no clear D gene. CDR3 length: 12 residues. Trimming removed 8 bases from V and 4 bases from J, with 11 bases in between. Per germline, CDR1 MRHNA and CDR2 SNTAGT. CDR3 in DNA: TGTGCCAGCGCTAAAAGAAGCTATGGCTACACCTTC. It yields the protein CASAKRSYGYTF.

The chain couples TRBV28 to TRBJ1-1; 7 bases agree with TRBD1. Germline V gene data show CDR1 as MDHEN and CDR2 as SYDVKM. This CDR3 is 14 amino acids long. V gave up 4 bases and J gave up 0 bases; unmatched junction bases: 2. CDR3 coding DNA: TGTGCCAGCAGTTCGGGACAGCTGAACACTGAAGCTTTCTTT. As protein: CASSSGQLNTEAFF.

The chain links TRBV7-3 to TRBJ2-3, with 13 bases matching TRBD2. Germline CDR1 and CDR2: SGHTA and FQGTGA. CDR3 size: 18 residues. J was trimmed by 5 bases and V by 2 bases; bases with no gene match: 10. CDR3 sequence (DNA): TGTGCCAGCAGCTTAGCCCCGCTGGGACTAGCGGGACAAGATACGCAGTATTTT. It translates to CASSLAPLGLAGQDTQYF.

This chain connects TRBV7-3 to TRBJ2-1; the match to TRBD2 covers 12 bases. This CDR3 region has 16 residues. The germline gives CDR1 SGHTA, CDR2 FQGTGA. Germline trimming cut 1 base from V and 8 bases from J; bases unmatched to any gene: 6. The CDR3 bases are TGTGCCAGCAGCTTAAATCCTAGCGGGAGGGAGGATGAGCAGTTCTTC. Translating gives CASSLNPSGREDEQFF. Combining the CDR3 with reference TRBV7-3 and TRBJ2-1 gives the whole variable domain GAGVSQTPSNKVTEKGKYVELRCDPISGHTALYWYRQSLGQGPEFLIYFQGTGAADDSGLPNDRFFAVRPEGSVSTLKIQRTERGDSAVYLCASSLNPSGREDEQFFGPGTRLTVL.

The chain is built from TRBV4-1 and TRBJ1-2, with D hard to call. CDR1 and CDR2 from the germline V gene are MGHRA and YSYEKL. The CDR3 has 15 residues. V lost 1 base and J lost 8, with 17 bases in between. The CDR3 reads CASSQVAGAMPGYTF. CDR3 DNA: TGCGCCAGCAGCCAAGTTGCCGGAGCAATGCCGGGCTACACCTTC.

The chain employs TRBV6-4 and TRBJ2-1; 8 bases map to TRBD2. Per the germline V gene, CDR1 is MRHNA and CDR2 is SNTAGT. This CDR3 is built from 15 residues. Trimming at V came to 3 bases and at J to 8 bases, leaving 9 bases not matched to a gene. Here the CDR3 reads CASSETSGAKDEQFF. CDR3 bases: TGTGCCAGCAGTGAAACTAGCGGAGCGAAGGATGAGCAGTTCTTC.

V gene TRBV19 combines with J gene TRBJ2-1; D unclear. V lost 6 bases and J 8 bases, leaving 11 bases between the germline ends. Germline lookup yields CDR1 LNHDA and CDR2 SQIVND (reference sequence). The CDR3 is 12 residues long. The CDR3 DNA reads as TGTGCCAGTAGCCAACCAGTGGATGAGCAGTTCTTC. Translation: CASSQPVDEQFF.

This clone came up once. The gene calls are TRBV5-1 and TRBJ1-2; the D is unclear. From germline, CDR1 is SGHRS and CDR2 YFSETQ. The V end was cut by 2 bases, the J end by 0 bases, with 11 bases between. The CDR3 covers 15 residues. The CDR3 reads CASSFASEANYGYTF. The CDR3 DNA reads as TGCGCCAGCAGCTTCGCATCTGAGGCTAACTATGGCTACACCTTC.

This rearrangement joins TRBV6-6 to TRBJ2-7; the D gene is possibly TRBD2 (6 bases). The CDR3 spans 13 residues. The V gene lost 5 bases and the J gene lost 3 bases, with 11 bases spanning the gap. Germline values: CDR1 MNHNY, CDR2 SVGAGI (reference sequence). The CDR3 nucleotides read TGTGCCAGCAGTAGCCTAGCGAGCTACGAGCAGTACTTC. It is translated as CASSSLASYEQYF.

This clone was recorded only once. V and J are TRBV10-3 and TRBJ2-2, with TRBD1 matching 7 bases. Trimming at V came to 2 bases and at J to 4 bases, leaving 1 base not matched to a gene. Germline V gene lookup returns CDR1 ENHRY and CDR2 SYGVKD. The CDR3 spans 14 residues. CDR3 DNA: TGTGCCATCAGTGAGCCAGGGGGCACCGGGGAGCTGTTTTTT. This codes for CAISEPGGTGELFF.

The chain joins TRBV6-5 to TRBJ2-7; a possible D gene is TRBD2 (6 bases). CDR1 and CDR2 (germline): MNHEY, SVGAGI. The germline V and J ends were trimmed by 6 bases and 2 bases, with 17 bases remaining between them. CDR3 length: 15 residues. CDR3 DNA: TGTGCCAGCAGCCACGGGAGCGACGACCCCTACGAGCAGTACTTC. As protein: CASSHGSDDPYEQYF.

The rearrangement joins TRBV7-3 to TRBJ2-5; TRBD2 aligns across 9 bases. The junction had 8 bases not matched to a gene; V was cut back by 5 bases and J by 4 bases. Germline V gene lookup returns CDR1 SGHTA and CDR2 FQGTGA. This CDR3 has 15 residues. CDR3 sequence reads: CASSKTGSGGETQYF. The DNA of the CDR3 is TGTGCCAGCAGCAAGACAGGTAGCGGGGGAGAGACCCAGTACTTC.

The CDR3 region has the DNA TGTGCCAGCAGCTCGCGGCTAAACAATGAGCAGTTCTTC. It is translated as CASSSRLNNEQFF. The rearrangement links TRBV21-1 to TRBJ2-1; no DNA check was done on the table's D call, TRBD2. TRBV21-1 is described as a pseudogene. The CDR3 totals 13 residues.

The chain carries TRBV5-1 and TRBJ2-6; 12 nucleotides match TRBD2. CDR1 and CDR2 (germline): SGHRS, YFSETQ. CDR3 size: 18 residues. V lost 0 bases to trimming and J lost 3 bases; unmatched junction nucleotides: 4. The CDR3 DNA sequence: TGCGCCAGCAGCTTGGGACTAGCGGGAGATCTTGGGGCCAACGTCCTGACTTTC. Protein product: CASSLGLAGDLGANVLTF.

The chain is built from TRBV6-1 and TRBJ1-1; D gene ambiguous. Trimming shortened V by 2 bases and J by 1 base, and 14 bases separated the two germline ends. CDR3 length equals 16 residues. CDR1 is MNHNS, CDR2 SASEGT, per germline. The CDR3 region is CASSEMQVHANTEAFF. The DNA for the CDR3 is TGTGCCAGCAGTGAAATGCAGGTCCATGCGAACACTGAAGCTTTCTTT.

This chain links TRBV5-1 with TRBJ2-1; D is unresolved. The CDR3 has 13 amino acids. Per germline, CDR1 SGHRS and CDR2 YFSETQ. V lost 1 base to trimming and J lost 4 bases, with 6 bases between them. CDR3 amino acids: CASSLFEYNEQFF. CDR3 bases: TGCGCCAGCAGCTTGTTTGAGTACAATGAGCAGTTCTTC. Variable domain in full (rest from reference TRBV5-1 and TRBJ2-1): KAGVTQTPRYLIKTRGQQVTLSCSPISGHRSVSWYQQTPGQGLQFLFEYFSETQRNKGNFPGRFSGRQFSNSRSEMNVSTLELGDSALYLCASSLFEYNEQFFGPGTRLTVL.

This chain uses TRBV14 with TRBJ2-1; perhaps TRBD2 as D (6 bases). With 1 base removed from V and 3 bases from J, the gap between germline ends came to 16 bases. The CDR3 extends over 17 amino acids. Per germline, CDR1 SGHDN and CDR2 FVKESK. The CDR3 coding sequence is TGTGCCAGCAGCCAAGGACGATCGGGAGTGGACTACAATGAGCAGTTCTTC. It translates to CASSQGRSGVDYNEQFF.

The CDR3 DNA reads as TGTGCCAGCAGTTACCGGCTCGAGGGCGGCGAGCAGTACTTC. This encodes CASSYRLEGGEQYF. The V and J genes are TRBV6-5 and TRBJ2-7, with D possibly TRBD2 on 5 matching bases. CDR1 MNHEY and CDR2 SVGAGI come from the germline V gene. The V and J ends lost 2 bases and 6 bases respectively, with 14 bases between them. This CDR3 spans 14 amino acids.